The next 30 T cell receptor beta chains were all read from a single sample in a study of blood T cell repertoires in COVID-19. Data came from immunoSEQ multiplex PCR; TCRdb stores just in-frame clones and leaves some out. The sample includes 250,000 or so clones, roughly 80% of them seen just once. Material for sequencing was PBMCs or T cells enriched from blood (not recorded which). These receptors originate from a middle-aged woman who had been exposed to COVID-19.

The genes are TRBV7-2 and TRBJ2-3; weak D call: TRBD2 (5 bases). The CDR3 consists of 15 residues. V shed 4 bases and J shed 3 bases, with 14 bases lying between them. CDR1 and CDR2 from the germline V gene are SGHTA and FQGNSA. CDR3 in DNA: TGTGCCAGCAGCTCAGACTACATACAGACAGATACGCAGTATTTT. Residues: CASSSDYIQTDTQYF.

The gene calls are TRBV3-1 (or the pseudogene TRBV3-2) and TRBJ1-5, with D unclear. The CDR3 runs 15 residues. V lost 1 base to trimming and J lost 0 bases, with 7 bases between them. Germline CDR1 LGHDT, CDR2 YNNKEL (reference sequence). CDR3 sequence (DNA): TGTGCCAGCAGCCAAGGAGGGATTAGCAATCAGCCCCAGCATTTT. This translates into CASSQGGISNQPQHF.

The V gene is TRBV7-8, the J gene TRBJ1-2; perhaps TRBD1 as D (6 bases). This CDR3 is 15 amino acids long. V was shortened by 2 bases and J by 4 bases, with 14 bases between the two germline ends. Germline CDR1 and CDR2: SGHVS and FQNEAQ. In DNA, the CDR3 is TGTGCCAGCAGCTTATCGGACAGTAGGACCTATGGCTACACCTTC. It specifies CASSLSDSRTYGYTF.

V gene TRBV5-1 combines with J gene TRBJ1-4; D gene uncertain. This CDR3 has 15 amino acids. V lost 2 bases, J lost 8 bases, and 16 bases lay in between. CDR1 is SGHRS, CDR2 YFSETQ, per germline. This CDR3 reads CASSFDAGGYEKLFF. The CDR3 region has the DNA TGCGCCAGCAGCTTTGACGCGGGAGGTTACGAAAAACTGTTTTTT.

The genes are TRBV30 and TRBJ2-5; D not certain. The V end lost 1 base, the J end lost 13 bases, and 16 bases lay between the germline ends. Germline-derived CDR1 and CDR2 are GTSNPN and SVGIG (reference sequence). This CDR3 is 12 amino acids long. The CDR3 DNA reads as TGTGCCTGGAGTGCCGAGGCAGTCCCTACGTACTTC. Amino acids: CAWSAEAVPTYF. The whole variable domain, filled in from reference TRBV30 and TRBJ2-5, reads SQTIHQWPATLVQPVGSPLSLECTVEGTSNPNLYWYRQAAGRGLQLLFYSVGIGQISSEVPQNLSASRPQDRQFILSSKKLLLSDSGFYLCAWSAEAVPTYFGPGTRLLVL.

This sequence joins TRBV5-1 and TRBJ1-5; D unresolved. CDR1 and CDR2 (germline): SGHRS, YFSETQ. V lost 0 bases, J lost 4 bases, and 8 bases lay in between. The CDR3 is 14 amino acids. CDR3 nucleotides: TGCGCCAGCAGCTTGGGCACTCTAAATCAGCCCCAGCATTTT. Its protein product is CASSLGTLNQPQHF.

The chain employs TRBV19 and TRBJ2-1; 8 bases are a match to TRBD2. CDR1 LNHDA and CDR2 SQIVND come from the germline V gene (reference sequence). This CDR3 contains 13 residues. V lost 7 bases to trimming and J lost 7 bases; unmatched junction nucleotides: 6. In DNA form, the CDR3 reads TGTGCCAGTAATCGCGGGGGGATTAATGAGCAGTTCTTC. Protein: CASNRGGINEQFF. The full variable domain, completed using reference TRBV19 and TRBJ2-1, is DGGITQSPKYLFRKEGQNVTLSCEQNLNHDAMYWYRQDPGQGLRLIYYSQIVNDFQKGDIAEGYSVSREKKESFPLTVTSAQKNPTAFYLCASNRGGINEQFFGPGTRLTVL.

This clone was seen ten or more times. V usage is TRBV4-2 and J usage is TRBJ1-5; the D gene is possibly TRBD1 (6 bases). This CDR3 is 16 amino acids long. V gave up 0 bases and J gave up 7 bases, with 16 bases separating them. Germline CDR1 reads LGHNA; CDR2 reads YNFKEQ. CDR3 sequence: CASSQEVRQGMQPQHF. CDR3 sequence (DNA): TGTGCCAGCAGCCAAGAAGTCCGGCAGGGGATGCAGCCCCAGCATTTT.

For the CDR3, the DNA is TGTGCCAGCAGGAATCAAGCGGGGGGTACCTACAATGAGCAGTTCTTC. Translating it yields CASRNQAGGTYNEQFF. The chain links TRBV5-6 to TRBJ2-1; TRBD2 agrees at 9 bases. The CDR3 extends over 16 amino acids. Germline CDR1 and CDR2: SGHDT and YYEEEE. V lost 5 bases to trimming and J lost 2 bases; unmatched junction nucleotides: 8.

This sequence joins TRBV19 and TRBJ2-7, with a possible D match to TRBD2 (5 bases). The CDR3 spans 14 residues. The V gene lost 4 bases and the J gene lost 4 bases, with 14 bases spanning the gap. Per the germline V gene, CDR1 is LNHDA and CDR2 is SQIVND (reference sequence). The CDR3 loop is CASSSTSTSYEQYF. CDR3 nucleotide sequence: TGTGCCAGTAGTAGTACTAGTACCTCTTACGAGCAGTACTTC.

This chain uses TRBV6-2 or TRBV6-3 with TRBJ2-5; 9 nucleotides match TRBD2. The CDR3 sequence is 15 residues long. The junction had 4 bases not matched to a gene; V was cut back by 0 bases and J by 5 bases. CDR1 is MNHEY and CDR2 is SVGEGT in the germline V gene. The CDR3 sequence: CASSYSASGEETQYF. The DNA for the CDR3 is TGTGCCAGCAGTTACTCGGCTAGCGGGGAGGAGACCCAGTACTTC.

Many counts were recorded for this clone. The rearrangement links TRBV6-4 to TRBJ2-7; D might be TRBD2 (5 bases). Germline-derived CDR1 and CDR2 are MRHNA and SNTAGT. The CDR3 length is 17 residues. The V end lost 4 bases, the J end lost 0 bases, and 19 bases lay between the germline ends. This CDR3 reads CASSVPARVSGSYEQYF. CDR3 bases: TGTGCCAGCAGTGTCCCGGCGAGGGTCTCGGGCTCCTACGAGCAGTACTTC.

The chain links TRBV7-2 to TRBJ2-1; unclear D gene. The CDR3 extends over 14 amino acids. CDR1 and CDR2 (germline): SGHTA, FQGNSA. Between the trimmed V and J ends, which lost 6 bases and 9 bases, there was a span of 18 bases. This chain's CDR3 is CASSRFAEDAEQFF. DNA of the CDR3: TGTGCCAGCAGTAGATTCGCCGAAGATGCTGAGCAGTTCTTC.

The V and J genes are TRBV28 and TRBJ1-5; the match to TRBD1 covers 7 bases. V lost 5 bases to trimming and J lost 6 bases; unmatched junction nucleotides: 10. The CDR3 runs 15 residues. CDR1 is MDHEN and CDR2 is SYDVKM in the germline V gene. The CDR3 coding sequence is TGTGCCAGCAGTAACGGACAGGTTCAGTCTCAGCCCCAGCATTTT. Its translation is CASSNGQVQSQPQHF.

The rearrangement joins TRBV5-6 to TRBJ1-4; D gene unclear. V was shortened by 0 bases and J by 0 bases, with 3 bases between the two germline ends. The CDR3 runs 14 residues. Germline CDR1 reads SGHDT; CDR2 reads YYEEEE. The CDR3 DNA sequence: TGTGCCAGCAGCTTGGGAGCAACTAATGAAAAACTGTTTTTT. Translated: CASSLGATNEKLFF.

The chain links TRBV6-5 to TRBJ1-1; no clear D. CDR1 is MNHEY, CDR2 SVGAGI, per germline. The CDR3 consists of 15 residues. With 7 bases removed from V and 2 bases from J, the gap between germline ends came to 17 bases. The CDR3 coding sequence is TGTGCCAGCATTTCTTTTGCCTTGGGCAACACTGAAGCTTTCTTT. Translating it yields CASISFALGNTEAFF.

The chain joins TRBV24-1 to TRBJ2-1; 8 nucleotides agree with TRBD1. Per the germline V gene, CDR1 is KGHDR and CDR2 is SFDVKD. This CDR3 has 13 residues. The ends lost 4 bases at V and 12 bases at J; junction bases unmatched: 7. CDR3 sequence reads: CATSDLEGTGQFF. CDR3 in DNA: TGTGCCACCAGTGACCTAGAGGGGACAGGGCAGTTCTTC.

This chain uses TRBV19 with TRBJ1-1, with 7 bases matching TRBD1. From germline, CDR1 is LNHDA and CDR2 SQIVND (reference sequence). Trimming cost V 6 bases and J 4 bases; bases outside gene matches: 17. The CDR3 sequence is 17 residues long. CDR3 region: CASRPLHKTGAGTEAFF. The CDR3 DNA is TGTGCCAGTAGACCACTCCATAAAACAGGGGCAGGCACTGAAGCTTTCTTT.

The chain has TRBV19 and TRBJ1-1, with TRBD1 as a possible D gene (5 bases). The CDR3 consists of 15 residues. Germline CDR1 is LNHDA and CDR2 is SQIVND (reference sequence). Trimming removed 7 bases at V and 0 bases at J, with 15 bases between. The CDR3 DNA sequence: TGTGCCAGTACAGGGCATACCAACCTGAACACTGAAGCTTTCTTT. Translated: CASTGHTNLNTEAFF.

The CDR3 region is CATSDGDKRSSEAFF. For the CDR3, the DNA is TGTGCCACCAGCGATGGGGACAAGAGGAGCTCTGAAGCTTTCTTT. This chain links TRBV15 with TRBJ1-1, with TRBD1 as a possible D gene (6 bases). Trimming cost V 5 bases and J 6 bases, with 19 bases left between them. CDR1 and CDR2 (germline): LNHNV, YYDKDF (reference sequence). CDR3 length: 15 amino acids.

This clone was seen only once. The chain couples TRBV6-4 to TRBJ2-7, with 8 bases matching TRBD1. The CDR3 is 14 residues long. Germline V gives CDR1 MRHNA, CDR2 SNTAGT. After removal of 7 bases from V and 1 base from J, the junction contained 6 bases not matched to a gene. The CDR3: CASNRDRTSYEQYF. In DNA, the CDR3 is TGTGCCAGCAACAGGGACAGGACATCCTACGAGCAGTACTTC.

V and J are TRBV7-3 and TRBJ2-3; maybe TRBD2 (6 bases). CDR1 and CDR2 from the germline V gene are SGHTA and FQGTGA. Trimming pared 1 base from V and 1 base from J, leaving 12 bases between. This CDR3 has 16 amino acids. The CDR3 sequence: CASSLNVGGGTDTQYF. As DNA, the CDR3 is TGTGCCAGCAGCTTAAACGTCGGCGGGGGCACAGATACGCAGTATTTT.

This chain links TRBV7-2 with TRBJ2-2; D may be TRBD2 (6 bases). The CDR3 is 14 amino acids. V was pared by 4 bases and J by 5 bases, with 11 bases between. Germline CDR1 is SGHTA and CDR2 is FQGNSA. The CDR3 DNA sequence: TGTGCCAGCAGCTGGGGGACTCGAACCGGGGAGCTGTTTTTT. As protein: CASSWGTRTGELFF.

The V gene is TRBV19, the J gene TRBJ1-1; 9 nucleotides match TRBD1. The CDR3 length is 13 residues. Germline loops: CDR1 LNHDA, CDR2 SQIVND (reference sequence). J lost 7 bases, V lost 0 bases, and 0 bases had no gene match. The CDR3 region is CASSIEGQGEAFF. Written as DNA, the CDR3 is TGTGCCAGTAGTATAGAGGGACAGGGTGAAGCTTTCTTT.

V usage is TRBV4-2 and J usage is TRBJ1-3, with unresolved D. Per germline, CDR1 LGHNA and CDR2 YNFKEQ. This CDR3 spans 18 amino acids. Trimming shortened V by 0 bases and J by 0 bases, and 15 bases separated the two germline ends. CDR3 DNA sequence: TGTGCCAGCAGCCAAGATATGGGAGGCCAAAGCTCTGGAAACACCATATATTTT. Translating it yields CASSQDMGGQSSGNTIYF.

CDR3 protein: CASSGTSFRDTQYF. In DNA form, the CDR3 reads TGTGCCAGCAGCGGGACTAGTTTTCGTGATACGCAGTATTTT. V gene TRBV6-2 or TRBV6-3 combines with J gene TRBJ2-3; the match to TRBD2 covers 8 bases. The CDR3 totals 14 residues. Losses at the gene ends were 6 bases for V and 6 bases for J; bases not matched to a gene: 8. The germline CDR1 and CDR2 sequences are MNHEY and SVGEGT.

CDR3 DNA: TGTGCCAGCAGCTTAGTCGCTACCACAGATACGCAGTATTTT. Translating it yields CASSLVATTDTQYF. The chain recombines TRBV11-2 with TRBJ2-3; D ambiguous. The CDR3 runs to 14 residues. V lost 1 base and J 2 bases, leaving 7 bases between the germline ends. From germline, CDR1 is SGHAT and CDR2 FQNNGV.

V usage is TRBV5-8 and J usage is TRBJ2-7; D is possibly TRBD1 (6 bases). The CDR3 has 14 amino acids. The ends were cut back, 4 bases at V and 6 bases at J, with 17 bases in the middle. Germline loops: CDR1 SGHTS, CDR2 YDEGEE. The CDR3 DNA follows: TGTGCCAGCAGCCTCAGATTACAGGGACGCGAGCAGTACTTC. It translates to CASSLRLQGREQYF. Filled out from reference TRBV5-8 and TRBJ2-7, the complete variable domain reads EAGVTQSPTHLIKTRGQQATLRCSPISGHTSVYWYQQALGLGLQFLLWYDEGEERNRGNFPPRFSGRQFPNYSSELNVNALELEDSALYLCASSLRLQGREQYFGPGTRLTVT.

The genes are TRBV29-1 and TRBJ2-3, with TRBD2 matching over 10 bases. The J segment lost 5 bases and the V segment lost 4 bases, leaving 9 bases of the junction unmatched. Germline V gives CDR1 SQVTM, CDR2 ANQGSEA. The CDR3 contains 15 residues. CDR3 in DNA: TGCAGCGTTGCCCAAGGTAGCGGGGGGAGAGATACGCAGTATTTT. Translated: CSVAQGSGGRDTQYF.

The chain is built from TRBV4-2 and TRBJ2-5, with 12 bases that match TRBD2. V lost 4 bases and J lost 0; bases outside the gene matches: 6. Germline CDR1 is LGHNA and CDR2 is YNFKEQ. This CDR3 is built from 17 residues. DNA of the CDR3: TGTGCCAGCAGCCTCCGGTGGACTAGCGGGGACCAAGAGACCCAGTACTTC. It specifies CASSLRWTSGDQETQYF.